The 8 T cell receptor beta chains reported below all come from one sample, sequenced in a study of cytomegalovirus exposure and HLA in healthy donors. Primers included in the PCR were 60 Vbeta and 13 Jbeta primers. The method was immunoSEQ multiplex PCR; TCRdb's version includes in-frame clones alone and lacks a portion of them. Of 100,000 to 150,000 clones in the sample, 65% to 80% are singletons; the top ten hold around 13%. Sequenced input: PBMCs. Receptors originate from a woman aged 40 to 50 in good health and CMV-seropositive.

The chain carries TRBV21-1 and TRBJ2-7; the table's D gene call, TRBD1, was not cross checked with the DNA. TRBV21-1 is a pseudogene locus. This CDR3 has 13 amino acids. The CDR3 protein is CASSKEQGYEQYF. The CDR3 DNA is TGTGCCAGCAGCAAGGAACAGGGGTACGAGCAGTACTTC.

This clone was seen a handful of times. This CDR3 reads CAWTGGRATDTQYF. The CDR3 nucleotides read TGTGCCTGGACCGGCGGGAGGGCCACAGATACGCAGTATTTT. The rearrangement joins TRBV30 to TRBJ2-3, with 9 bases matching TRBD2. From germline, CDR1 is GTSNPN and CDR2 SVGIG (reference sequence). The CDR3 has 14 amino acids. The trim removed 4 bases at V and 2 bases at J, leaving 4 bases unmatched.

This clone occurred once. The chain carries TRBV21-1 and TRBJ2-2; no DNA check was done on the table's D call, TRBD2. TRBV21-1 is noted as a pseudogene. The CDR3 runs 15 residues. CDR3 sequence reads: CASTALGPDTGELFF. The CDR3 nucleotides are TGTGCCAGCACCGCACTCGGTCCGGACACCGGGGAGCTGTTTTTT.

In the case of this clone: Compared with germline, one end of the junction differs, possibly owing to a read error. V is TRBV7-9 and J is TRBJ2-7; no reliable D call. Germline CDR1 SEHNR, CDR2 FQNEAQ (reference sequence). This CDR3 comprises 11 residues. This CDR3 is CSSSSRVEQYF. CDR3 nucleotides: TGTTCCAGCAGCTCTCGTGTCGAGCAGTACTTC.

This clone was picked up a small number of times. The genes are TRBV19 and TRBJ1-1, with TRBD1 matching over 8 bases. Unmatched junction bases numbered 0, after V lost 5 bases and J lost 4 bases. This CDR3 is built from 12 residues. Germline V lookup: CDR1 LNHDA, CDR2 SQIVND (reference sequence). The DNA of the CDR3 is TGTGCCAGTAGTGACAGGGGCACTGAAGCTTTCTTT. Translating it yields CASSDRGTEAFF.

This clone was picked up one time. V and J are TRBV20-1 and TRBJ1-2, with 7 positions matching TRBD1. The CDR3 runs 11 residues. The J segment lost 6 bases and the V segment lost 6 bases, leaving 4 bases of the junction unmatched. Germline V gene data show CDR1 as DFQATT and CDR2 as SNEGSKA (reference sequence). CDR3: CSAPTGNGYTF. The CDR3 DNA reads TGCAGTGCCCCGACAGGGAATGGCTACACCTTC.

The chain joins TRBV18 to TRBJ2-7; no clear D. Trimming shortened V by 2 bases and J by 3 bases, and 11 bases separated the two germline ends. CDR1 is KGHSH and CDR2 is LQKENI in the germline V gene. The length of the CDR3 is 14 residues. In DNA form, the CDR3 reads TGTGCCAGCTCACCAGGTGGCAAGATCTACGAGCAGTACTTC. It yields the protein CASSPGGKIYEQYF.

This clone showed up just once. This chain links TRBV19 with TRBJ2-1; 9 nucleotides agree with TRBD2. V was pared by 6 bases and J by 9 bases, with 15 bases of the junction left unmatched. In germline, CDR1 is LNHDA, CDR2 SQIVND (reference sequence). The CDR3 covers 16 residues. The CDR3 spells CASSPPPSGNRGEQFF. For the CDR3, the DNA is TGTGCCAGTAGCCCCCCCCCTAGCGGGAATCGAGGTGAGCAGTTCTTC. Complete variable domain (other parts from reference TRBV19 and TRBJ2-1): DGGITQSPKYLFRKEGQNVTLSCEQNLNHDAMYWYRQDPGQGLRLIYYSQIVNDFQKGDIAEGYSVSREKKESFPLTVTSAQKNPTAFYLCASSPPPSGNRGEQFFGPGTRLTVL.